The source of this TCR beta chain is a study of shared clonotypes between healthy human individuals. Study results and caveats: Clonotype sharing across donors was expected to vary with sequencing depth. Some naive CD4 clonotypes, around 4.9%, turned up in common across a handful of donors.

After removal of 6 bases from V and 5 bases from J, the junction contained 15 bases not matched to a gene. This CDR3 is built from 16 residues. Germline CDR1 and CDR2: SQVTM and ANQGSEA. Worth noting for this clone: Antigen: not known.

The donors were adults (healthy and HIV-negative) with no recent acute infections or vaccinations. From CD4+ cells came CD45RA+ naive and CD45RA-negative memory subsets. Produced via immunoSEQ multiplex PCR; TCRdb's table is partial and in-frame only. The sample gives over a million clones, roughly 95% of which show up once; approximately 1.1% is in the top ten. The TCR originated in a man aged 30 to 39 in good health. V usage is TRBV29-1 and J usage is TRBJ1-4, with 7 bases matching TRBD1. Sequencing was done on a sample of naive CD4+ T cells sorted from blood. The subset denotes: CD45RA+ positively selected. The CDR3, as DNA: TGCAGCGTCTGGTCCCGGGACAGAGAACGGAATGAAAAACTGTTTTTT. Its protein is CSVWSRDRERNEKLFF.